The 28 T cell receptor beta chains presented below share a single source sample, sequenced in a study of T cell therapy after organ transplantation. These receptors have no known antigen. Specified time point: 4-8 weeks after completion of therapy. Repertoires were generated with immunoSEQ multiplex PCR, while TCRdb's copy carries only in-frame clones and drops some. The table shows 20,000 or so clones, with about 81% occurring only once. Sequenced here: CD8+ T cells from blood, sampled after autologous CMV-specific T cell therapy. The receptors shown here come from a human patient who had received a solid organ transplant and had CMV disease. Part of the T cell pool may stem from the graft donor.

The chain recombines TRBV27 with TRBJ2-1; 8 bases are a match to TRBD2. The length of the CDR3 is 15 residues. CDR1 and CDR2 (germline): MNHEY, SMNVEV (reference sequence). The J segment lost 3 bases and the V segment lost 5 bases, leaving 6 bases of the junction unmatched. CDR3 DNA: TGTGCCAGCAGTCCGCGGGGGGCCTTCTACAATGAGCAGTTCTTC. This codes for CASSPRGAFYNEQFF.

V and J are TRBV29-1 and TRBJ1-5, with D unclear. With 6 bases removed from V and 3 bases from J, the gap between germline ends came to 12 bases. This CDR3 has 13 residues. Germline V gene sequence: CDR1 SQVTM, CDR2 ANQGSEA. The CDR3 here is CSVLGENNQPQHF. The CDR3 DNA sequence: TGCAGCGTGCTTGGGGAGAACAATCAGCCCCAGCATTTT.

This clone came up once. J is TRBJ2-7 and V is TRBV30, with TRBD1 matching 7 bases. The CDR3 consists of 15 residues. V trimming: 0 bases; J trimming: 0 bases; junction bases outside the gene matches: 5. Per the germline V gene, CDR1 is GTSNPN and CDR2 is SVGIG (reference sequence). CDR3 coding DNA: TGTGCCTGGAGTGTAACAGGGGTTCCCTCCTACGAGCAGTACTTC. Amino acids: CAWSVTGVPSYEQYF.

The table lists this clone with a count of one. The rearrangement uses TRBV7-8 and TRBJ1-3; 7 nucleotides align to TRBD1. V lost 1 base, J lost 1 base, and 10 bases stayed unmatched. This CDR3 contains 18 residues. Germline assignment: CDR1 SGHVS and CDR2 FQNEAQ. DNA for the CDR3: TGTGCCAGCAGCTTAGGTCGCGCAGGGGGGTCTTCTGGAAACACCATATATTTT. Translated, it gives CASSLGRAGGSSGNTIYF.

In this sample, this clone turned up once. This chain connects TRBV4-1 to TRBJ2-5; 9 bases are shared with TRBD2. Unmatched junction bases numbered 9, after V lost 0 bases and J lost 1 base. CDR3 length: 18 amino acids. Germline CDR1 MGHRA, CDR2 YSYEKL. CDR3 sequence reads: CASSQDSSGRPSQETQYF. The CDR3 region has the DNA TGCGCCAGCAGCCAAGATTCCAGCGGGAGGCCTTCCCAAGAGACCCAGTACTTC.

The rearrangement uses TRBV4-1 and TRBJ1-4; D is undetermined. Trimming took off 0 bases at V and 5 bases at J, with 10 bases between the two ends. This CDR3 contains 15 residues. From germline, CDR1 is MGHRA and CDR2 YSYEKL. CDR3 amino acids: CASSQDRVANEKLFF. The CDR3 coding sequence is TGCGCCAGCAGCCAAGACCGGGTGGCGAATGAAAAACTGTTTTTT.

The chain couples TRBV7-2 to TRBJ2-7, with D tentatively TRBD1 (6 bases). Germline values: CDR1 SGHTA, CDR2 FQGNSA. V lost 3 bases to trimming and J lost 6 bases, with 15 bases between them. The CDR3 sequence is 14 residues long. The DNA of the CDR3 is TGTGCCAGCAGCTTTGGACGGGACATTACCGAGCAGTACTTC. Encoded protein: CASSFGRDITEQYF. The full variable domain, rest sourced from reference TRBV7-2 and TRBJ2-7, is GAGVSQSPSNKVTEKGKDVELRCDPISGHTALYWYRQSLGQGLEFLIYFQGNSAPDKSGLPSDRFSAERTGGSVSTLTIQRTQQEDSAVYLCASSFGRDITEQYFGPGTRLTVT.

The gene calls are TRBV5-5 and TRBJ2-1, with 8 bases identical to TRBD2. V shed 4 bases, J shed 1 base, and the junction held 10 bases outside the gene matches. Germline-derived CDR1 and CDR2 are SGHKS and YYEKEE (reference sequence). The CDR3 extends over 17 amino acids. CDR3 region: CASSPELLAGSYNEQFF. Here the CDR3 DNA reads TGTGCCAGCAGCCCCGAACTTCTAGCGGGTTCCTACAATGAGCAGTTCTTC.

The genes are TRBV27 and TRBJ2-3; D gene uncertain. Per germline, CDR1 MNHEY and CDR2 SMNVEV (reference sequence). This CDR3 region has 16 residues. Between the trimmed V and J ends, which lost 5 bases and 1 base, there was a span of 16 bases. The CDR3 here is CASSPGWNVGTDTQYF. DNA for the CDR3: TGTGCCAGCAGTCCAGGTTGGAATGTGGGCACAGATACGCAGTATTTT.

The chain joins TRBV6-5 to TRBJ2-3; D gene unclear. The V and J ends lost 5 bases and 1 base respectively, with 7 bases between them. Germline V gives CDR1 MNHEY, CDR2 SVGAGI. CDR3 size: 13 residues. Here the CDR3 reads CASSSDGTDTQYF. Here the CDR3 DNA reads TGTGCCAGCAGTAGCGACGGCACAGATACGCAGTATTTT.

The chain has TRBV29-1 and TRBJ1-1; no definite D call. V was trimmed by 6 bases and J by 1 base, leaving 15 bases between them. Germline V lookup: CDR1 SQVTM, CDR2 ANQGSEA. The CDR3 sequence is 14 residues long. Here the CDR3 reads CSVASWGENTEAFF. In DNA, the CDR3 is TGCAGCGTCGCTTCATGGGGAGAGAACACTGAAGCTTTCTTT. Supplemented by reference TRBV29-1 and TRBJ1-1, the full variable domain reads SAVISQKPSRDICQRGTSLTIQCQVDSQVTMMFWYRQQPGQSLTLIATANQGSEATYESGFVIDKFPISRPNLTFSTLTVSNMSPEDSSIYLCSVASWGENTEAFFGQGTRLTVV.

The CDR3 sequence: CATSRDEERIPYEQYF. The CDR3 DNA sequence: TGTGCCACCAGCAGAGATGAGGAGCGGATCCCCTACGAGCAGTACTTC. The chain couples TRBV15 to TRBJ2-7; perhaps TRBD2 as D (5 bases). Trimming took off 0 bases at V and 2 bases at J, with 14 bases between the two ends. CDR3 length equals 16 residues. The germline CDR1 and CDR2 sequences are LNHNV and YYDKDF (reference sequence).

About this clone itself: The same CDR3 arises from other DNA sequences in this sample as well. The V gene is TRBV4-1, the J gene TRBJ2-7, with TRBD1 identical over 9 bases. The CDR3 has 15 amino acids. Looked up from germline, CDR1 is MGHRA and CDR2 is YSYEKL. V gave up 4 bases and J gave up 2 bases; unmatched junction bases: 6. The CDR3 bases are TGCGCCAGCAGCCCCTCCGGGACAGGGCCCTACGAGCAGTACTTC. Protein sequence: CASSPSGTGPYEQYF.

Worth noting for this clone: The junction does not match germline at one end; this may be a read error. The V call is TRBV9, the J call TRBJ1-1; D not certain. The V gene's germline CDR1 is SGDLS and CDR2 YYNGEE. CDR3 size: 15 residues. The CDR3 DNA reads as TGTGCCGGCAGCGCCCCCCCGCGATTGGACACTGAAGCTTTCTTT. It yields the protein CAGSAPPRLDTEAFF.

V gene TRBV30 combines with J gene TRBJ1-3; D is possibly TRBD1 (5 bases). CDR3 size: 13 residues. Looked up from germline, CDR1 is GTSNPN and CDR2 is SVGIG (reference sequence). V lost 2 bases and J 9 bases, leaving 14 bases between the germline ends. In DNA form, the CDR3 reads TGTGCCTGGAGTCCCGGGACCCCAAGCACCATATATTTT. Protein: CAWSPGTPSTIYF.

The CDR3 sequence is CASSLARAGNTIYF. The CDR3 nucleotides are TGTGCCAGCAGCTTAGCCCGAGCTGGAAACACCATATATTTT. The chain combines TRBV7-9 with TRBJ1-3; D is ambiguous. The ends were cut back, 0 bases at V and 2 bases at J, with 5 bases in the middle. Germline-derived CDR1 and CDR2 are SEHNR and FQNEAQ (reference sequence). CDR3 size: 14 residues.

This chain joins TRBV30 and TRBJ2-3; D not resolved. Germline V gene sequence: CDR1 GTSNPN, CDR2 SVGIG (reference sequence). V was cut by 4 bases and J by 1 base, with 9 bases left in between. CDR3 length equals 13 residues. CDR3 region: CAWNDKRTDTQYF. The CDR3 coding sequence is TGTGCCTGGAACGACAAGCGCACAGATACGCAGTATTTT.

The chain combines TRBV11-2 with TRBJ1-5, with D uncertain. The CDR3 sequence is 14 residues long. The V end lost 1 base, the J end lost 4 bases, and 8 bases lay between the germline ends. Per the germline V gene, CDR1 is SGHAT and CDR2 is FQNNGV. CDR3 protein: CASSLGPKNQPQHF. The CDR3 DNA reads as TGTGCCAGCAGCTTAGGACCGAAGAATCAGCCCCAGCATTTT.

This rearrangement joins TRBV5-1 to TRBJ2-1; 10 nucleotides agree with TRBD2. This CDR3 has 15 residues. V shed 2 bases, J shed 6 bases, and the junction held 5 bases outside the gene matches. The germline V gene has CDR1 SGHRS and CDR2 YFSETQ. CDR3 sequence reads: CASSFLAGVGNEQFF. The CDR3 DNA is TGCGCCAGCAGCTTTCTAGCGGGGGTTGGCAATGAGCAGTTCTTC.

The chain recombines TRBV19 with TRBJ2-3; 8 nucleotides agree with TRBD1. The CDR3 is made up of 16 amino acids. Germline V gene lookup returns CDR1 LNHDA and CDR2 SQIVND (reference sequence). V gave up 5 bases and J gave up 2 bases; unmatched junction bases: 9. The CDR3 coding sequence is TGTGCCAGTAGTGCCCGACAGGGGCTCTCCACAGATACGCAGTATTTT. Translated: CASSARQGLSTDTQYF.

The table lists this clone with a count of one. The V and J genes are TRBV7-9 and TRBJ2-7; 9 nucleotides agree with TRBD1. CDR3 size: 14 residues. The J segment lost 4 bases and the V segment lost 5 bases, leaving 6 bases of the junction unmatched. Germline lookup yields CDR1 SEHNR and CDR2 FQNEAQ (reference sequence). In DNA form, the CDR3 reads TGTGCCAGCAGCCCAACAGGGGGCTGGTACGAGCAGTACTTC. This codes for CASSPTGGWYEQYF.

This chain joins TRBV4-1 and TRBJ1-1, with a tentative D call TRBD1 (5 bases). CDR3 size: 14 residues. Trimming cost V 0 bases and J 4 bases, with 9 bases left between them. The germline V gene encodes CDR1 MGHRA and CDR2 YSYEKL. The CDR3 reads CASSQDTGVTEAFF. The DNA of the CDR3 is TGCGCCAGCAGCCAAGATACGGGGGTCACTGAAGCTTTCTTT.

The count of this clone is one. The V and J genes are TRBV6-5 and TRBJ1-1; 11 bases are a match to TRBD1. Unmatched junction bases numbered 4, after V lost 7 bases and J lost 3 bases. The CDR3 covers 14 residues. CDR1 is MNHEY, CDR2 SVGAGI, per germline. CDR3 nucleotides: TGTGCCAGCACCTGGGGACAGGGGGACACTGAAGCTTTCTTT. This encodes CASTWGQGDTEAFF.

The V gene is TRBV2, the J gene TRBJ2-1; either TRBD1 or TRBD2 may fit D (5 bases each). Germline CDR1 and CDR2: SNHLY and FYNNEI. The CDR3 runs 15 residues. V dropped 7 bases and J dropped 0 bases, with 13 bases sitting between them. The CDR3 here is CASTEGLHSYNEQFF. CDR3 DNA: TGTGCCAGCACCGAGGGGTTACACTCCTACAATGAGCAGTTCTTC.

CDR3 in DNA: TGTGCCAGCAGCGTCACGGCGAGGGATGAGCAGTTCTTC. Translation gives CASSVTARDEQFF. This chain links TRBV9 with TRBJ2-1; D is perhaps TRBD2 (5 bases). This CDR3 contains 13 residues. V was shortened by 2 bases and J by 8 bases, with 11 bases between the two germline ends. CDR1 SGDLS and CDR2 YYNGEE come from the germline V gene.

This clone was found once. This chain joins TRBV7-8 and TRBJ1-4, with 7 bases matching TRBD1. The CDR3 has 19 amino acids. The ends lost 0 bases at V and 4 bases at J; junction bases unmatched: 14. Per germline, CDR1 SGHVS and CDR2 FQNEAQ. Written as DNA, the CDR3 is TGTGCCAGCAGCTTAGCCCCAGGGGGGAGGGGGCAGAGTAATGAAAAACTGTTTTTT. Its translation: CASSLAPGGRGQSNEKLFF.

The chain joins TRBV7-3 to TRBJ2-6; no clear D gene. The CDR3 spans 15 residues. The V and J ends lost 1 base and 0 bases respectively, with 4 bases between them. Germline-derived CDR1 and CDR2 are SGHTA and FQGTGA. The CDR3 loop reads CASSLSGSGANVLTF. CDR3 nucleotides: TGTGCCAGCAGCTTAAGCGGCTCTGGGGCCAACGTCCTGACTTTC.

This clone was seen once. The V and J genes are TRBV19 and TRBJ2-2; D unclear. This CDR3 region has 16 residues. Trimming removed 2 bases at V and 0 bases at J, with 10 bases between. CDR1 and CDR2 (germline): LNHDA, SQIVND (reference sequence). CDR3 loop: CASSISHLANTGELFF. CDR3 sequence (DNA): TGTGCCAGTAGTATATCCCATTTGGCGAACACCGGGGAGCTGTTTTTT.